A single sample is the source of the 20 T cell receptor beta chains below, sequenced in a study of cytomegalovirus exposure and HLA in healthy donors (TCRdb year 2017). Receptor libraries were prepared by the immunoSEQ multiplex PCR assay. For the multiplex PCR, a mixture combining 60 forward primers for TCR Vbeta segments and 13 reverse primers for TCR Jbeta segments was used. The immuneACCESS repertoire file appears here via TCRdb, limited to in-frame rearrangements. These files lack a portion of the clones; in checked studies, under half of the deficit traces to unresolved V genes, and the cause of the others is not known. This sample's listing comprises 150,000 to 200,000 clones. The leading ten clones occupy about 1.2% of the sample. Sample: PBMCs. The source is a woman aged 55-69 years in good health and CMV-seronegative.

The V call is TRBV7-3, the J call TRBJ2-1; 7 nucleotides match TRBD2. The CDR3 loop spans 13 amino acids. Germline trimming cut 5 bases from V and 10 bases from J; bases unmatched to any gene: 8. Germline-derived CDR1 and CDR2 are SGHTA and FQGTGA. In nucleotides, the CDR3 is TGTGCCAGCAGCCCCGCGGGCGGGGGAGAGCAGTTCTTC. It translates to CASSPAGGGEQFF.

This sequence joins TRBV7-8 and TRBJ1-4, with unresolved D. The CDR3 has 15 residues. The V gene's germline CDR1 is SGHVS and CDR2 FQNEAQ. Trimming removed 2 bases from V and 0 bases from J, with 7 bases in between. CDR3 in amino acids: CASSLLAATNEKLFF. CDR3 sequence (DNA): TGTGCCAGCAGCTTATTAGCCGCAACTAATGAAAAACTGTTTTTT. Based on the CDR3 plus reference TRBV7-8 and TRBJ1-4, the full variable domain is GAGVSQSPRYKVAKRGQDVALRCDPISGHVSLFWYQQALGQGPEFLTYFQNEAQLDKSGLPSDRFFAERPEGSVSTLKIQRTQQEDSAVYLCASSLLAATNEKLFFGSGTQLSVL.

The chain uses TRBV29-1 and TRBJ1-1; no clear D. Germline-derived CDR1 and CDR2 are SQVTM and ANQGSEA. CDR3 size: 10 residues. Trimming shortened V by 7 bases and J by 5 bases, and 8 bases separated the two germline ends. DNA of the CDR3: TGCAGCGCCCCGGGGACTGAAGCTTTCTTT. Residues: CSAPGTEAFF. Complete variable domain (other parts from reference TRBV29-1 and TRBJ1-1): SAVISQKPSRDICQRGTSLTIQCQVDSQVTMMFWYRQQPGQSLTLIATANQGSEATYESGFVIDKFPISRPNLTFSTLTVSNMSPEDSSIYLCSAPGTEAFFGQGTRLTVV.

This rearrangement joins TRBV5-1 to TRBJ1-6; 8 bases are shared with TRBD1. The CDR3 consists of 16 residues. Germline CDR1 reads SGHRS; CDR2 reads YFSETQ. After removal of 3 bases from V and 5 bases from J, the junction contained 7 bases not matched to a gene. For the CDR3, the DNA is TGCGCCAGCAGCTCCCGGACAGGGCAAAATAATTCACCCCTCCACTTT. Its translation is CASSSRTGQNNSPLHF. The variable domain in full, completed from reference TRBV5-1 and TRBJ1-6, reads KAGVTQTPRYLIKTRGQQVTLSCSPISGHRSVSWYQQTPGQGLQFLFEYFSETQRNKGNFPGRFSGRQFSNSRSEMNVSTLELGDSALYLCASSSRTGQNNSPLHFGNGTRLTVT.

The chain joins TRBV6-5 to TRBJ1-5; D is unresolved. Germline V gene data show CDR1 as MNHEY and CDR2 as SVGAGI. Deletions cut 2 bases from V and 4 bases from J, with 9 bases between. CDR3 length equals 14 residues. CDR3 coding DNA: TGTGCCAGCAGTTACGGTGGCAGTAATCAGCCCCAGCATTTT. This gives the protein CASSYGGSNQPQHF.

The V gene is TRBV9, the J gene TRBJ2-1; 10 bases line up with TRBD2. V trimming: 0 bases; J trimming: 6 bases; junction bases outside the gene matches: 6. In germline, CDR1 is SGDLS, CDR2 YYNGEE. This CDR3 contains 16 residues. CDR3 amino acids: CASSVVGIAGGNEQFF. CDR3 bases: TGTGCCAGCAGCGTAGTAGGGATAGCGGGAGGCAATGAGCAGTTCTTC.

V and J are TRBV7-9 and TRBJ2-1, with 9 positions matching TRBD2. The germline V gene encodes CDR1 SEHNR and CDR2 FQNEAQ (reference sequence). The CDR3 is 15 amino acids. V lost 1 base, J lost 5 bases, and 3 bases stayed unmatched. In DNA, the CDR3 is TGTGCCAGCAGCTTAGGCGGCGGGAGGGACAATGAGCAGTTCTTC. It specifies CASSLGGGRDNEQFF.

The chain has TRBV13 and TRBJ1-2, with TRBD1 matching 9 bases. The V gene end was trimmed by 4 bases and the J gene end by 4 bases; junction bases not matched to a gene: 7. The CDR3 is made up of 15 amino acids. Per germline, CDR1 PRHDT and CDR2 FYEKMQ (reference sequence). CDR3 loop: CASSWTGVPGYGYTF. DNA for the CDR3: TGTGCCAGCAGCTGGACAGGGGTTCCCGGCTATGGCTACACCTTC.

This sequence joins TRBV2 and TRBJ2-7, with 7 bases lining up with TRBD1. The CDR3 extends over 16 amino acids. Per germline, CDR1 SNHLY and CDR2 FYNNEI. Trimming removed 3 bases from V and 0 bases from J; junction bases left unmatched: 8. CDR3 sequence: CASSEPGQMSSYEQYF. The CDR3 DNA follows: TGTGCCAGCAGTGAGCCGGGACAGATGAGCTCCTACGAGCAGTACTTC.

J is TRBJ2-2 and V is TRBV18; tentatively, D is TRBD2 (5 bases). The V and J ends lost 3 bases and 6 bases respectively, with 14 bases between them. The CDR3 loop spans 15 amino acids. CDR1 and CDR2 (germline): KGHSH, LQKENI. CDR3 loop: CASSPVGGNSGELFF. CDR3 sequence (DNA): TGTGCCAGCTCACCGGTCGGAGGAAACTCCGGGGAGCTGTTTTTT.

The CDR3 protein is CASSEETLLYGYTF. The CDR3 nucleotides read TGTGCCAGCAGTGAAGAGACACTCCTCTATGGCTACACCTTC. The chain links TRBV2 to TRBJ1-2; D unclear. The length of the CDR3 is 14 residues. CDR1 is SNHLY, CDR2 FYNNEI, per germline. V was cut by 1 base and J by 4 bases, with 10 bases left in between. The full variable domain, with the rest looked up from reference TRBV2 and TRBJ1-2, is EPEVTQTPSHQVTQMGQEVILRCVPISNHLYFYWYRQILGQKVEFLVSFYNNEISEKSEIFDDQFSVERPDGSNFTLKIRSTKLEDSAMYFCASSEETLLYGYTFGSGTRLTVV.

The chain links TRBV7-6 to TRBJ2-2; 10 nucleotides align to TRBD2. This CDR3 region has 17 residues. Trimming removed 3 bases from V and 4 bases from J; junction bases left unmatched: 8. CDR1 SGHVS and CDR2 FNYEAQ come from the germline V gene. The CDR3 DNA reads TGTGCCAGCAGCTTGCCCGTCTCTAGCGGGGGCACCGGGGAGCTGTTTTTT. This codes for CASSLPVSSGGTGELFF.

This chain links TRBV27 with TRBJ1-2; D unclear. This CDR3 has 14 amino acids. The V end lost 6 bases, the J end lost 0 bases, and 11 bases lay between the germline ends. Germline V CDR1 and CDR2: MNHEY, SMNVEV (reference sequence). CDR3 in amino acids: CASRPALANYGYTF. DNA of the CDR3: TGTGCCAGCAGGCCAGCCCTAGCTAACTATGGCTACACCTTC.

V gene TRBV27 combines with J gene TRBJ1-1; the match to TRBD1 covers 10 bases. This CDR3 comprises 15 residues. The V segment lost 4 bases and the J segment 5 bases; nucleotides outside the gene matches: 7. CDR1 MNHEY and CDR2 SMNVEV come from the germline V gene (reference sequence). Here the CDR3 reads CASSSRQGAWTEAFF. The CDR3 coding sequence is TGTGCCAGCAGTTCCCGACAGGGGGCCTGGACTGAAGCTTTCTTT.

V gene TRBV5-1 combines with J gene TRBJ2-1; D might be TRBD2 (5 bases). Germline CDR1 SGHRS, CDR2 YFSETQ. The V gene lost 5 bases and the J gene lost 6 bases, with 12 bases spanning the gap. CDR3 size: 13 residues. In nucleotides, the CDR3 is TGCGCCAGCAGACTAGACGTCGGCAATGAGCAGTTCTTC. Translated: CASRLDVGNEQFF.

For the CDR3, the DNA is TGTGCCAGCAGCGTAGCTACTAGCGGGGGTATTGGTGAGCAGTTCTTC. Translated: CASSVATSGGIGEQFF. V usage is TRBV9 and J usage is TRBJ2-1, with TRBD2 matching 11 bases. With 0 bases clipped from V and 9 bases from J, the junction kept 8 bases outside the gene matches. Germline CDR1 and CDR2: SGDLS and YYNGEE. The CDR3 spans 16 residues.

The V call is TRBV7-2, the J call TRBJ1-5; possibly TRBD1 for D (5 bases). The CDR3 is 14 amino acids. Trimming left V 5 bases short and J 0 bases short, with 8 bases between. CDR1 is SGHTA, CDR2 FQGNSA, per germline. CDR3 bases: TGTGCCAGCAGCCCGCAGGGTAGCAATCAGCCCCAGCATTTT. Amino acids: CASSPQGSNQPQHF.

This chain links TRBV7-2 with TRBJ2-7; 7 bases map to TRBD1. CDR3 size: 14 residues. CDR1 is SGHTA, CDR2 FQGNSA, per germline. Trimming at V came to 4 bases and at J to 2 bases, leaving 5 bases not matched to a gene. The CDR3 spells CASSSGTETYEQYF. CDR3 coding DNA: TGTGCCAGCAGCTCCGGGACAGAGACCTACGAGCAGTACTTC.

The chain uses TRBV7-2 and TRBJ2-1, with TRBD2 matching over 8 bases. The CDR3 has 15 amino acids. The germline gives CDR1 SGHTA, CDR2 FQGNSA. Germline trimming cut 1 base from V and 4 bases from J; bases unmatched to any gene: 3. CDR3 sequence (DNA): TGTGCCAGCAGCTTAGGTAGCGGGACTTACAATGAGCAGTTCTTC. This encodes CASSLGSGTYNEQFF.

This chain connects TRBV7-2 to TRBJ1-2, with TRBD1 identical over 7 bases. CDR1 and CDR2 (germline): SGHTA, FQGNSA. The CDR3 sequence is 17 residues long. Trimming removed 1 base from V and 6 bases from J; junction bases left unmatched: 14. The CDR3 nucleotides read TGTGCCAGCAGCTTAGGCGGAGGGGGCGGTATGGATGATGGCTACACCTTC. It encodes CASSLGGGGGMDDGYTF.